Each of the 19 T cell receptor beta chains below was sequenced from the same sample in a study of blood T cells in healthy people across ages. The authors ran a second PCR of 7 to 11 cycles using a sample-barcoded 5' primer and a J-beta primer mix. From the 5' RACE reads, TCRdb called clonotypes with MiXCR, one entry per CDR3 protein. The table shows fewer than 750,000 distinct CDR3 sequences, with under 55% occurring only once. The sample was blood. These TCRs come from a man at least 80 years old in good health.

The V gene is TRBV29-1, the J gene TRBJ1-2, with D possibly matching TRBD1 (5 bases). The germline V gene encodes CDR1 SQVTM and CDR2 ANQGSEA. The V gene lost 3 bases and the J gene lost 7 bases, with 12 bases spanning the gap. The CDR3 extends over 12 amino acids. The CDR3 DNA is TGCAGCGTTGAGGGACCCTGGAGTGGCTACACCTTC. It translates to CSVEGPWSGYTF.

V usage is TRBV15 and J usage is TRBJ2-6; D possibly uses TRBD1 or TRBD2 (6 bases each). V lost 3 bases, J lost 4 bases, and 13 bases lay in between. CDR3 size: 16 residues. CDR1 LNHNV and CDR2 YYDKDF come from the germline V gene (reference sequence). Here the CDR3 reads CATSSRGAKGANVLTF. DNA of the CDR3: TGTGCCACCAGCAGTAGGGGGGCGAAGGGGGCCAACGTCCTGACTTTC.

The chain couples TRBV28 to TRBJ2-2, with D perhaps matching TRBD2 (7 bases). Germline CDR1 and CDR2: MDHEN and SYDVKM. V lost 10 bases and J lost 1, with 16 bases in between. This CDR3 is 15 amino acids long. Here the CDR3 reads CATQGRALNTGELFF. The CDR3 DNA reads TGTGCCACCCAGGGGAGGGCCCTGAACACCGGGGAGCTGTTTTTT. Together with reference TRBV28 and TRBJ2-2, the CDR3 gives the full variable domain: DVKVTQSSRYLVKRTGEKVFLECVQDMDHENMFWYRQDPGLGLRLIYFSYDVKMKEKGDIPEGYSVSREKKERFSLILESASTNQTSMYLCATQGRALNTGELFFGEGSRLTVL.

The CDR3 here is CASRTGTGNEKLFF. In nucleotides, the CDR3 is TGTGCCAGCAGGACCGGGACAGGGAATGAAAAACTGTTTTTT. The chain carries TRBV2 and TRBJ1-4; 9 bases match TRBD1. The CDR3 has 14 residues. Germline V lookup: CDR1 SNHLY, CDR2 FYNNEI. V lost 6 bases and J lost 5; bases outside the gene matches: 4.

The rearrangement uses TRBV4-1 and TRBJ2-1; 12 nucleotides align to TRBD2. This CDR3 contains 16 residues. Trimming at V came to 4 bases and at J to 3 bases, leaving 4 bases not matched to a gene. CDR1 MGHRA and CDR2 YSYEKL come from the germline V gene. Here the CDR3 reads CASSRTSGIVYNEQFF. The CDR3 DNA reads TGCGCCAGCAGCCGGACTAGCGGGATCGTCTACAATGAGCAGTTCTTC.

This clonotype appeared a few times. The chain recombines TRBV29-1 with TRBJ2-3; 13 bases are shared with TRBD2. The CDR3 contains 15 residues. CDR1 SQVTM and CDR2 ANQGSEA come from the germline V gene. After removal of 7 bases from V and 2 bases from J, the junction contained 6 bases not matched to a gene. Here the CDR3 DNA reads TGCAGCGCTGTGACTAGCGGGAGGACCACAGATACGCAGTATTTT. The encoded protein is CSAVTSGRTTDTQYF.

The CDR3 sequence is CSVLPGREDNEQFF. CDR3 sequence (DNA): TGCAGCGTGCTTCCGGGGCGGGAGGACAATGAGCAGTTCTTC. V gene TRBV29-1 combines with J gene TRBJ2-1, with TRBD2 matching over 8 bases. J was trimmed by 5 bases and V by 6 bases; bases with no gene match: 9. The length of the CDR3 is 14 residues. Germline V gene lookup returns CDR1 SQVTM and CDR2 ANQGSEA.

This clonotype was picked up a small number of times. The V and J genes are TRBV5-1 and TRBJ1-2, with 10 bases fitting TRBD1. This CDR3 has 15 residues. V gave up 1 base and J gave up 10 bases; unmatched junction bases: 10. Germline lookup yields CDR1 SGHRS and CDR2 YFSETQ. The CDR3 DNA is TGCGCCAGCAGCTTGACGGGACAGGGGACGATAATCTACACCTTC. This sequence encodes CASSLTGQGTIIYTF.

The gene calls are TRBV7-2 and TRBJ2-2, with TRBD1 as a possible D gene (5 bases). Germline V CDR1 and CDR2: SGHTA, FQGNSA. V was clipped by 0 bases and J by 4 bases, with 9 bases between them. This CDR3 has 15 amino acids. The CDR3 nucleotides read TGTGCCAGCAGCTTAGCCTGGGGCGTCACCGGGGAGCTGTTTTTT. Residues: CASSLAWGVTGELFF. Using reference TRBV7-2 and TRBJ2-2 for the parts outside the CDR3, the full variable domain is GAGVSQSPSNKVTEKGKDVELRCDPISGHTALYWYRQSLGQGLEFLIYFQGNSAPDKSGLPSDRFSAERTGGSVSTLTIQRTQQEDSAVYLCASSLAWGVTGELFFGEGSRLTVL.

Only a few counts were recorded for this clonotype. The chain couples TRBV12-3 or TRBV12-4 to TRBJ2-4; TRBD1 matches 7 bases. The J call may be in error: the DNA end matches TRBJ2-7 better. The CDR3 is 13 residues long. For the CDR3, the DNA is TGTGCCAGCAGTTTAGGGGGGACAGCCGAGCAGTACTTC. Encoded protein: CASSLGGTAEQYF.

The rearrangement uses TRBV2 and TRBJ2-5; a possible D gene is TRBD2 (5 bases). Germline loops: CDR1 SNHLY, CDR2 FYNNEI. There are 14 residues in the CDR3. V gave up 4 bases and J gave up 2 bases, with 11 bases separating them. In DNA form, the CDR3 reads TGTGCCAGCAGTGGTCGACTACCACAAGAGACCCAGTACTTC. It is translated as CASSGRLPQETQYF.

This clonotype was seen only a few times. This chain links TRBV20-1 with TRBJ2-5; tentatively, D is TRBD1 or TRBD2 (6 bases each). The CDR3 loop spans 15 amino acids. The germline gives CDR1 DFQATT, CDR2 SNEGSKA (reference sequence). Trimming took off 3 bases at V and 1 base at J, with 15 bases between the two ends. This chain's CDR3 is CSASGGLTRQETQYF. Here the CDR3 DNA reads TGCAGTGCTAGTGGGGGGCTAACCCGCCAAGAGACCCAGTACTTC.

The V and J genes are TRBV20-1 and TRBJ2-4; 8 bases match TRBD1. The CDR3 loop spans 14 amino acids. From germline, CDR1 is DFQATT and CDR2 SNEGSKA (reference sequence). V lost 3 bases to trimming and J lost 6 bases; unmatched junction nucleotides: 7. Here the CDR3 reads CSARRDRQLNIQYF. The DNA for the CDR3 is TGCAGTGCTAGGAGGGACAGGCAATTAAACATTCAGTACTTC.

This clonotype has a handful of counts. The CDR3 reads CASSSGYSNQPQHF. The CDR3 DNA follows: TGTGCCAGCAGCTCCGGATATAGCAATCAGCCCCAGCATTTT. The chain couples TRBV27 to TRBJ1-5; D gene uncertain. The V gene lost 6 bases and the J gene lost 0 bases, with 9 bases spanning the gap. This CDR3 comprises 14 residues. From germline, CDR1 is MNHEY and CDR2 SMNVEV (reference sequence).

As to this clonotype: One end of the junction is discordant with germline, which a read error may explain. The chain employs TRBV9 and TRBJ1-6; D possibly corresponds to TRBD1 (6 bases). The length of the CDR3 is 15 residues. Germline CDR1 and CDR2: SGDLS and YYNGEE. The CDR3 is CASSLRGGSNLPLHF. The CDR3 DNA sequence: TGTGCCAGCAGCCTCCGCGGGGGCTCTAATTTACCCCTCCACTTT.

In this sample, this clonotype turned up a few times. The chain carries TRBV20-1 and TRBJ2-1; the match to TRBD2 covers 8 bases. V was pared by 5 bases and J by 4 bases, with 10 bases of the junction left unmatched. Germline-derived CDR1 and CDR2 are DFQATT and SNEGSKA (reference sequence). The CDR3 length is 15 residues. As DNA, the CDR3 is TGCAGTGCTGAGAGCACGGCTAGCGGGTACAATGAGCAGTTCTTC. It yields the protein CSAESTASGYNEQFF.

The chain combines TRBV20-1 with TRBJ1-1; the D is unclear. CDR3 length equals 16 residues. In germline, CDR1 is DFQATT, CDR2 SNEGSKA (reference sequence). V gave up 0 bases and J gave up 9 bases, with 23 bases separating them. CDR3 sequence: CSARDRGSGGQPQAFF. CDR3 bases: TGCAGTGCTAGAGATCGGGGTAGTGGAGGCCAACCTCAAGCTTTCTTT.

In this sample, this clonotype turned up a few times. The gene calls are TRBV12-3 or TRBV12-4 and TRBJ2-1; D unresolved. V was shortened by 5 bases and J by 2 bases, with 13 bases between the two germline ends. The CDR3 length is 15 residues. The CDR3 bases are TGTGCCAGCAGTCCCATGGCGGCGGCCTACAATGAGCAGTTCTTC. This translates into CASSPMAAAYNEQFF.

This clonotype was seen a few times. The chain carries TRBV6-2 or TRBV6-3 and TRBJ1-5; 7 positions agree with TRBD1. There are 16 residues in the CDR3. The ends lost 6 bases at V and 3 bases at J; junction bases unmatched: 11. CDR1 MNHEY and CDR2 SVGEGT come from the germline V gene. This CDR3 reads CASRFPGQTLNQPQHF. CDR3 coding DNA: TGTGCCAGCAGATTCCCGGGACAGACTCTCAATCAGCCCCAGCATTTT.